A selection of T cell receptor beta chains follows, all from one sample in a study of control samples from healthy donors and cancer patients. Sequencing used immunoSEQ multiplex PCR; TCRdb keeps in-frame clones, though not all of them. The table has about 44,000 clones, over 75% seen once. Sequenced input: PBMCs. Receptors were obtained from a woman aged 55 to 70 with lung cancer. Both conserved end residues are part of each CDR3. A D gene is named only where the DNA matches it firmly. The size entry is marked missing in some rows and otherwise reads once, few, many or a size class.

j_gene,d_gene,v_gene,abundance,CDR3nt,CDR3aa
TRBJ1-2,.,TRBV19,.,TGTGCCAGTAGTAGTGGCCGCCGCTCTAGCTACACCTTC,CASSSGRRSSYTF
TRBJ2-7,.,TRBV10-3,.,TGTGCCACGTCCGTGGCTTCCAGTAGGTACGAGCAGTACTTC,CATSVASSRYEQYF
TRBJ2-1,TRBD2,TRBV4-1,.,TGCGCCAGCAGCCCCTCAGTTATAGCGGGAGGGCCTAGGGTATACAATGAGCAGTTCTTC,CASSPSVIAGGPRVYNEQFF
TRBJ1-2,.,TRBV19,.,TGTGCCAGTAAAGAGGAGAGATCCTATGGCTACACCTTC,CASKEERSYGYTF
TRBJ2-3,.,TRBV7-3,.,TGTGCCAGCAGCTCCTCAGGGGGGGATACGCAGTATTTT,CASSSSGGDTQYF
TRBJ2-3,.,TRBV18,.,TGTGCCAGCTCACCATCAGATACGCAGTATTTT,CASSPSDTQYF
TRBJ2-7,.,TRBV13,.,TGTGCCAGCAGCTTAGGCGGGGGAGAGCAGTACTTC,CASSLGGGEQYF
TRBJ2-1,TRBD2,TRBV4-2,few,TGTGCCAGCAGCCAAGTGCCAGCGGGAGTAGGTAATGAGCAGTTCTTC,CASSQVPAGVGNEQFF
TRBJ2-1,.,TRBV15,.,TGTGCCACCAGCAGAGGGTTAAACCGGGACTCCGAGCAGTTCTTC,CATSRGLNRDSEQFF
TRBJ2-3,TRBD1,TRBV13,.,TGTGCCAGCAGCGAGACAGGGGGCCTCACAGATACGCAGTATTTT,CASSETGGLTDTQYF
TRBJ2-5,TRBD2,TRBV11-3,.,TGTGCCAGCAGCTTAGAAGTGGAGGGACTAGCGGGAGAAGAGACCCAGTACTTC,CASSLEVEGLAGEETQYF
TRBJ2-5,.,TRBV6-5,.,TGTGCCAGCAGTTTCTACGGGTGGGAGACCCAGTACTTC,CASSFYGWETQYF
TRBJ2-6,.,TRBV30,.,TGTGCCTGGATGGGAGCTGGGGGGGCCAACGTCCTGACTTTC,CAWMGAGGANVLTF
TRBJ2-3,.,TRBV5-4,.,TGTGCCAGCAGCTTGGATCTGGGGGATAGGGATACGCAGTATTTT,CASSLDLGDRDTQYF
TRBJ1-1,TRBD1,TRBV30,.,TGTGCCTGGAGTGTAGGGGACAGGGGATCGACTGAAGCTTTCTTT,CAWSVGDRGSTEAFF
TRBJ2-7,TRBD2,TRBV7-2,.,TGTGCCAGCAGCTTAGGCCTAGCGGGAGGCTCCTACGAGCAGTACTTC,CASSLGLAGGSYEQYF
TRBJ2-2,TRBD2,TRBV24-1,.,TGTGCCACCAGTGATTTGGAGGGAGGGCCCTCGACCGGGGAGCTGTTTTTT,CATSDLEGGPSTGELFF
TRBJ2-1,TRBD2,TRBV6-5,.,TGTGCCAGCAGTTACTCCGCTAGCGGGAGCGTAAATGAGCAGTTCTTC,CASSYSASGSVNEQFF
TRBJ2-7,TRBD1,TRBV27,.,TGTGCCAGCAGTTTGCGTCGAGGGACAGGTCCATACGAGCAGTACTTC,CASSLRRGTGPYEQYF
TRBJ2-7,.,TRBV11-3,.,TGTGCCAGCAGCTCCTCCGCTGGGAGCTCCTACGAGCAGTACTTC,CASSSSAGSSYEQYF
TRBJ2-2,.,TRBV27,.,TGTGCCAGCAGTTTATGGGACACCGGGGAGCTGTTTTTT,CASSLWDTGELFF
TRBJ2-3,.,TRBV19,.,TGTGCCAGTAGCCCCTCCCAGGCTAGCACAGATACGCAGTATTTT,CASSPSQASTDTQYF
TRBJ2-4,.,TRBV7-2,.,TGTGCCAGCAGCTCGGGAGTTGAAGAAAACATTCAGTACTTC,CASSSGVEENIQYF
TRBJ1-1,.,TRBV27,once,TGTGCCAGCAGTTTAAGAGAGAACACTGAAGCTTTCTTT,CASSLRENTEAFF
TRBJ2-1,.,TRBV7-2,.,TGTGCCAGCAGCTTAGACCGAAATGAGCAGTTCTTC,CASSLDRNEQFF
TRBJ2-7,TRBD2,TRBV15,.,TGTGCCACCAGCAGAGATAGCGCGAGCGGGAGAGTGTACGAGCAGTACTTC,CATSRDSASGRVYEQYF
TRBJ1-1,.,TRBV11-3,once,TGTGCCAGCAGCTTAGATGTAACTGAAGCTTTCTTT,CASSLDVTEAFF
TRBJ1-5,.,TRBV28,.,TGTGCCAGCAAAGACTCTGCCTTCGGCAATCAGCCCCAGCATTTT,CASKDSAFGNQPQHF
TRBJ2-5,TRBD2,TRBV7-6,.,TGTGCCAGCAGCCCCGGGGGCGCGGGAGGGCCGCGAGAGACCCAGTACTTC,CASSPGGAGGPRETQYF
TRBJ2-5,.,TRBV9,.,TGTGCCAGCAGCGACCCGCACCAAGAGACCCAGTACTTC,CASSDPHQETQYF
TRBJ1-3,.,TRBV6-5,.,TGTGCCAGCAGTTACTCGATTACAGAGGGAAACACCATATATTTT,CASSYSITEGNTIYF
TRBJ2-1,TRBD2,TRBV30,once,TGTGCCTGGAGTCAGGCGACTAGCGGGAGAACTGAGCAGTTCTTC,CAWSQATSGRTEQFF
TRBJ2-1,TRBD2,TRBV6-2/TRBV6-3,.,TGTGCCAGCAGTTACTCCCTAGCGGGAGCAAATGAGCAGTTCTTC,CASSYSLAGANEQFF
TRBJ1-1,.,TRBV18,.,TGTGCCAGCTCACCATCCACGCTCTCGAACACTGAAGCTTTCTTT,CASSPSTLSNTEAFF
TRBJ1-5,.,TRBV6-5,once,TGTGCCAGCCCCGGATCGGGGGGGGCTCAGCCCCAGCATTTT,CASPGSGGAQPQHF
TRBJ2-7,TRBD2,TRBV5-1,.,TGCGCCAGCAGCTTGGAAGCAGCGGGAGCAGAAAAGCAGTACTTC,CASSLEAAGAEKQYF
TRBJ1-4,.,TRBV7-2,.,TGTGCCAGCAGTCCGGACACCGCAACTAATGAAAAACTGTTTTTT,CASSPDTATNEKLFF
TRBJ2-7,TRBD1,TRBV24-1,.,TGTGCCACCAGTGATTACGGGACAGGAGGGGGCTACGAGCAGTACTTC,CATSDYGTGGGYEQYF
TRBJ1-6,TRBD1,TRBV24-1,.,TGTGCCACCAGTGAGGACAGGGACGGTTCACCCCTCCACTTT,CATSEDRDGSPLHF
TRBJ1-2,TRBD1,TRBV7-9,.,TGTGCCAGCAGCCCGGGGACAGGGTCTGGCTACACCTTC,CASSPGTGSGYTF
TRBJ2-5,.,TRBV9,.,TGTGCCAGCAGCGTAGCGGGACACTTACAAGAGACCCAGTACTTC,CASSVAGHLQETQYF
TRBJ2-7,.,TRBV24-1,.,TGTGCCACCAGTGATGCGACCGAGTACACCTACGAGCAGTACTTC,CATSDATEYTYEQYF
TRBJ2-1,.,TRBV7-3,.,TGTGCCAGCAGCTTATCGAGCGGGTCAAATGAGCAGTTCTTC,CASSLSSGSNEQFF
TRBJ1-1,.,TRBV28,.,TGTGCCAGTTTTTCCAACAGGGTAGGCGAGAACACTGAAGCTTTCTTT,CASFSNRVGENTEAFF
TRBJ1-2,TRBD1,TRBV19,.,TGTGCCAGCCACAGGGGGCGTGATGGCTACACCTTC,CASHRGRDGYTF
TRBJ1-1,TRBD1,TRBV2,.,TGTGCCAGCAGCTATCTTGGACAGGAAGGCACTGAAGCTTTCTTT,CASSYLGQEGTEAFF
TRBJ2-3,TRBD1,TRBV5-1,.,TGCGCCAGCAGCAACGGACAGGCCACAGATACGCAGTATTTT,CASSNGQATDTQYF
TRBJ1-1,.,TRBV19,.,TGTGCCAGTACCCCTACAGGGTCGCACACTGAAGCTTTCTTT,CASTPTGSHTEAFF
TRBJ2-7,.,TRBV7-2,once,TGTGCCAGCAGCTTGGGTCACAGGAGCTCCTACGAGCAGTACTTC,CASSLGHRSSYEQYF